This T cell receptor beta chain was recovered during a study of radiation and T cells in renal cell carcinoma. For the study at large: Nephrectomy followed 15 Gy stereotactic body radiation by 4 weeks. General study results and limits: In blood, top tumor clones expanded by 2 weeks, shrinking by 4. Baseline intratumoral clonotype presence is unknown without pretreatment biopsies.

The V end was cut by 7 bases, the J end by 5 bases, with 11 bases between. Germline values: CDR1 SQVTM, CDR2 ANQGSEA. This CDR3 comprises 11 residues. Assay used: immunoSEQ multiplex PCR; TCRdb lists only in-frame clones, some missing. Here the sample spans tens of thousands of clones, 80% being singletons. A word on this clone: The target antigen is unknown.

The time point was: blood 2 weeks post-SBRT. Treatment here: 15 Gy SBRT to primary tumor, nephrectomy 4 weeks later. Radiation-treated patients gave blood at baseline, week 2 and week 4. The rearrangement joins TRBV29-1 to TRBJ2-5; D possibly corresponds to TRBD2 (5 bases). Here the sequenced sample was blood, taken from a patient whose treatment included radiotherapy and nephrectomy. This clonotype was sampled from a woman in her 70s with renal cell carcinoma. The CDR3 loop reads CSAGERETQYF. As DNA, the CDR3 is TGCAGCGCCGGGGAGAGGGAGACCCAGTACTTC. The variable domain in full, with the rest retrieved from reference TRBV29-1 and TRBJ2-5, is SAVISQKPSRDICQRGTSLTIQCQVDSQVTMMFWYRQQPGQSLTLIATANQGSEATYESGFVIDKFPISRPNLTFSTLTVSNMSPEDSSIYLCSAGERETQYFGPGTRLLVL.